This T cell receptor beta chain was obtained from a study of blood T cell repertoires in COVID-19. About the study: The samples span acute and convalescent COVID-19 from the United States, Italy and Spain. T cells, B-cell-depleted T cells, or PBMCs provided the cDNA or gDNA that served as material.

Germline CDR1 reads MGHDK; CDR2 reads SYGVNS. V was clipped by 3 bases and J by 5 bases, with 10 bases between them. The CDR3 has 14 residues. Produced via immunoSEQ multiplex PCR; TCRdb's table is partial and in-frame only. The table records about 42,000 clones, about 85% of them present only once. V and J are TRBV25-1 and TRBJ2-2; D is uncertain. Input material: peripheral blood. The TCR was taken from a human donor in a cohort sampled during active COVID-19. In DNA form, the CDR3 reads TGTGCCAGCAGTGATATGAGTCAAACCGGGGAGCTGTTTTTT. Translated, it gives CASSDMSQTGELFF. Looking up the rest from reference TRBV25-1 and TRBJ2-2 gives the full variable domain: EADIYQTPRYLVIGTGKKITLECSQTMGHDKMYWYQQDPGMELHLIHYSYGVNSTEKGDLSSESTVSRIRTEHFPLTLESARPSHTSQYLCASSDMSQTGELFFGEGSRLTVL.